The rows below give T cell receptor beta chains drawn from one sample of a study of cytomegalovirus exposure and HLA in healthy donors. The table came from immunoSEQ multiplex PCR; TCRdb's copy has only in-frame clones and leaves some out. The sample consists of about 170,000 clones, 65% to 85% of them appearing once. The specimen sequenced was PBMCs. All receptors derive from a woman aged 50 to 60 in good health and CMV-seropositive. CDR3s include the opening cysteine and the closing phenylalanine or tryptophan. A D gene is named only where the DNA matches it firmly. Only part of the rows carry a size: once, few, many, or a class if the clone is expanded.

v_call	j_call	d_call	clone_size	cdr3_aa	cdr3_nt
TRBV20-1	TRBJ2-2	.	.	CSAPTAGELFF	TGCAGTGCTCCCACTGCCGGGGAGCTGTTTTTT
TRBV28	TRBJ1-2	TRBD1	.	CASRGGTAVLLRGYTF	TGTGCCAGCAGAGGGGGGACAGCTGTCTTACTTAGGGGCTACACCTTC
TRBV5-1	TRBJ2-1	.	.	CASSQDSVSYNEQFF	TGCGCCAGCAGCCAGGACAGTGTCTCCTACAATGAGCAGTTCTTC
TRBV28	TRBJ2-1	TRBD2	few	CASSSPGTIRLAGGNEQFF	TGTGCCAGCAGTTCACCAGGGACGATCCGACTAGCGGGGGGTAATGAGCAGTTCTTC
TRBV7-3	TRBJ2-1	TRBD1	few	CASSSTGNEQFF	TGTGCCAGCAGCTCGACAGGGAATGAGCAGTTCTTC
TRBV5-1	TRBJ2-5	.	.	CASSRDGGQETQYF	TGCGCCAGCAGCAGGGATGGGGGGCAAGAGACCCAGTACTTC
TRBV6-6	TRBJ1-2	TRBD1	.	CASSRGQGSWGYTF	TGTGCCAGCAGCCGAGGACAGGGATCGTGGGGCTACACCTTC
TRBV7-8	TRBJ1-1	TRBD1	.	CASSPGQGNQILDTEAFF	TGTGCCAGCAGCCCTGGACAGGGGAATCAGATCTTAGACACTGAAGCTTTCTTT
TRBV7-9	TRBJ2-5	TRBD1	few	CASSLGTGEGEPQYF	TGTGCCAGCAGCTTAGGGACAGGGGAGGGAGAACCCCAGTACTTC
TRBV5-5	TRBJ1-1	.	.	CASSFSGGGGTEAFF	TGTGCCAGCAGCTTTTCGGGGGGAGGGGGAACTGAAGCTTTCTTT
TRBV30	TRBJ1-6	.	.	CAWSVKAGGSSPLHF	TGTGCCTGGAGTGTTAAGGCAGGTGGGAGTTCACCCCTCCACTTT
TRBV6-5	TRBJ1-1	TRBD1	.	CASSYGTGANTEAFF	TGTGCCAGCAGTTATGGTACAGGGGCTAACACTGAAGCTTTCTTT
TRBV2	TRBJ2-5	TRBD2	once	CASTERGFQETQYF	TGTGCCAGCACTGAGCGGGGGTTCCAAGAGACCCAGTACTTC
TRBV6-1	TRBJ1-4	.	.	CATADVVLGGEKLFF	TGTGCCACCGCGGATGTGGTGCTCGGCGGTGAAAAACTGTTTTTT
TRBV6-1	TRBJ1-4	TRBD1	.	CASSGGQGVEEKLFF	TGTGCCAGCAGTGGTGGACAGGGGGTGGAGGAAAAACTGTTTTTT
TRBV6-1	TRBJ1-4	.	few	CASSEVLSEKLFF	TGTGCCAGCAGTGAAGTTCTTAGTGAAAAACTGTTTTTT
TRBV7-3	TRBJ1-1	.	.	CASRLTVGEGTEAFF	TGTGCCAGCAGATTAACGGTTGGGGAGGGGACTGAAGCTTTCTTT
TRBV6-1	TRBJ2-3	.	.	CASSEALWAPVTDTQYF	TGTGCCAGCAGTGAAGCGCTTTGGGCCCCGGTTACCGATACGCAGTATTTT
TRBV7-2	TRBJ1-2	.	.	CASSLWDTGNYGYTF	TGTGCCAGCAGCTTGTGGGACACCGGAAACTATGGCTACACCTTC
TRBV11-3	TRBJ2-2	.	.	CASSLDMGDTYVTGELFF	TGTGCCAGCAGCTTAGATATGGGTGACACCTACGTCACCGGGGAGCTGTTTTTT
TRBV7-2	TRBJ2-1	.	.	CASSSSPFRYNEQFF	TGTGCCAGCAGCTCTTCACCGTTTCGGTACAATGAGCAGTTCTTC
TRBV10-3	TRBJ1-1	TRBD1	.	CAISEMTGSAEAFF	TGTGCCATCAGTGAGATGACAGGGTCGGCTGAAGCTTTCTTT